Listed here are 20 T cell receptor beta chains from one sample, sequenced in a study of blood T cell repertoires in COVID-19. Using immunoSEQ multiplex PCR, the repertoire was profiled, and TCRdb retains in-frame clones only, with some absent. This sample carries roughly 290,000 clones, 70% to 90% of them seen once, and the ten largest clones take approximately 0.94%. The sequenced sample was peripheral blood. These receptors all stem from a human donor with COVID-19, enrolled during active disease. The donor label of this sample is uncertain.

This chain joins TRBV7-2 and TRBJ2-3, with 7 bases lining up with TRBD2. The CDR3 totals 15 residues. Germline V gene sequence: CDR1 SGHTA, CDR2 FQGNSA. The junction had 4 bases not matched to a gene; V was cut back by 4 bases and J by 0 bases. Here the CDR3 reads CASSSWTSSTDTQYF. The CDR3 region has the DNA TGTGCCAGCAGCTCCTGGACTAGTAGCACAGATACGCAGTATTTT.

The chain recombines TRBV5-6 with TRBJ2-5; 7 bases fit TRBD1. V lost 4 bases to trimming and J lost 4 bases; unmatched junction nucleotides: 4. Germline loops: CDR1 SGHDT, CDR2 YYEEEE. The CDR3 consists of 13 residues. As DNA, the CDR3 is TGTGCCAGCAGCCACCGGACAGGAGAGACCCAGTACTTC. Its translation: CASSHRTGETQYF.

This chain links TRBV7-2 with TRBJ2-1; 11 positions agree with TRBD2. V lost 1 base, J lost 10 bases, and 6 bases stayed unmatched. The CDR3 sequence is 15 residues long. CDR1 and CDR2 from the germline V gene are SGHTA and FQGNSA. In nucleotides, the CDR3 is TGTGCCAGCAGCTTAGATGTGTCTAGCGGGAGGGAGCAGTTCTTC. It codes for CASSLDVSSGREQFF.

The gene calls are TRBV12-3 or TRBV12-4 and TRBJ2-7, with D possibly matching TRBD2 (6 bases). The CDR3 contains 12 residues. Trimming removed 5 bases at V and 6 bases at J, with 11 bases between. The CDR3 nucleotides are TGTGCCAGCAGTCGGGTGGGGGGCGAGCAGTACTTC. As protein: CASSRVGGEQYF.

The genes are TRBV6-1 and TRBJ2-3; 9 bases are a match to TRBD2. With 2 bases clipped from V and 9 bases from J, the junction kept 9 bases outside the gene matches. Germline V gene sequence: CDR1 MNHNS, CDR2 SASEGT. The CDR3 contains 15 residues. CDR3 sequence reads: CASSEIRAGGGTQYF. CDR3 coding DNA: TGTGCCAGCAGTGAAATACGAGCGGGAGGAGGAACGCAGTATTTT.

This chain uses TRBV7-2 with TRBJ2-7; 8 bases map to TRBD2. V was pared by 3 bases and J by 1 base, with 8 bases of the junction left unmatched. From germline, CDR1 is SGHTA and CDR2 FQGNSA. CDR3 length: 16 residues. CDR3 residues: CASSLAVAGKSYEQYF. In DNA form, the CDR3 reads TGTGCCAGCAGCTTGGCGGTAGCGGGAAAATCCTACGAGCAGTACTTC.

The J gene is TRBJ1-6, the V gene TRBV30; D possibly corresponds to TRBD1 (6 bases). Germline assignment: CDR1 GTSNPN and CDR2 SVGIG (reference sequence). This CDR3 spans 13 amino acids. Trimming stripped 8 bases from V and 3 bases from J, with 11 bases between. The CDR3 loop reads CAGGQNYNSPLHF. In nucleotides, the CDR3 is TGTGCCGGAGGACAGAACTATAATTCACCCCTCCACTTT.

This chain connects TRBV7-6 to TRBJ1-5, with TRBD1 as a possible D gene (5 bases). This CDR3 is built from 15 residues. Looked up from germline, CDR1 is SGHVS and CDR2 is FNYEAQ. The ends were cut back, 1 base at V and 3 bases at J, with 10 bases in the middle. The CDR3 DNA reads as TGTGCCAGCAGCTTAGATCCAGGGTTCAATCAGCCCCAGCATTTT. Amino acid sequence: CASSLDPGFNQPQHF.

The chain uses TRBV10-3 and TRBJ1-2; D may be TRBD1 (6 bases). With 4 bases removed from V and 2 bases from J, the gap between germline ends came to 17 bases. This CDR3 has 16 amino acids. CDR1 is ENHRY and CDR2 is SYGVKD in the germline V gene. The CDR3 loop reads CAISAEQGELNYGYTF. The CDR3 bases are TGTGCCATCAGTGCCGAACAGGGCGAATTGAACTATGGCTACACCTTC.

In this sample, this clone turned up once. CDR3 amino acids: CASGDREGTDTQYF. The DNA of the CDR3 is TGTGCCAGCGGGGACAGGGAGGGCACAGATACGCAGTATTTT. The chain uses TRBV27 and TRBJ2-3, with 9 bases that match TRBD1. CDR1 and CDR2 (germline): MNHEY, SMNVEV (reference sequence). Trimming took 8 bases from V and 1 from J; bases not matched to a gene: 4. The CDR3 has 14 amino acids.

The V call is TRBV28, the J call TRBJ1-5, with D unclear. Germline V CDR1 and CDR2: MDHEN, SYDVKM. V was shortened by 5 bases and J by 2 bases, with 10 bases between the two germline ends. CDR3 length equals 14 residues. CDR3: CASSLNLGNQPQHF. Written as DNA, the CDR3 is TGTGCCAGCAGTCTAAACTTGGGCAATCAGCCCCAGCATTTT.

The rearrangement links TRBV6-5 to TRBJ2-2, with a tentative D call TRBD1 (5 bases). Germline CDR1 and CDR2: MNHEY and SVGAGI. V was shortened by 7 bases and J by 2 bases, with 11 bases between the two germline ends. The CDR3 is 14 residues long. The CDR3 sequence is CASTLTGNTGELFF. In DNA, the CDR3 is TGTGCCAGCACCCTCACAGGAAACACCGGGGAGCTGTTTTTT.

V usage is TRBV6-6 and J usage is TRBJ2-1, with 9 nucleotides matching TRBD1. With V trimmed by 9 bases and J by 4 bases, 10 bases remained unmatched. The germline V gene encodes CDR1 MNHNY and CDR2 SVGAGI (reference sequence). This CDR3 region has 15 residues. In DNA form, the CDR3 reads TGTGCCAGTGCCCCAGACAGGGGGGGTTACAATGAGCAGTTCTTC. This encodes CASAPDRGGYNEQFF.

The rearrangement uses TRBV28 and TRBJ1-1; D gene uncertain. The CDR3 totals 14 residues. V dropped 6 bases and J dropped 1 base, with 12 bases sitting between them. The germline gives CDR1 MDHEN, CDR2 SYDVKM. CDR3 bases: TGTGCCAGCAGGCCGTGGAGCACGAACACTGAAGCTTTCTTT. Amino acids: CASRPWSTNTEAFF.

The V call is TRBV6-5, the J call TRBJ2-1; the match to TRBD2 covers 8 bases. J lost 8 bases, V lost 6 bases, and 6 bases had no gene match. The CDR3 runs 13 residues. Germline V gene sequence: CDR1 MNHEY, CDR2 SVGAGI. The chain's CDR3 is CASRGTRIDEQFF. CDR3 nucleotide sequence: TGTGCCAGCAGAGGGACTAGAATTGATGAGCAGTTCTTC.

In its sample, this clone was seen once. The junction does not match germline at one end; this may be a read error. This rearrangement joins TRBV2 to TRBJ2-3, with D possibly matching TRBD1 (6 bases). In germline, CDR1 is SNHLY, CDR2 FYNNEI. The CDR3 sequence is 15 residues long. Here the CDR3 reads CASSEGGSGTDTQYF. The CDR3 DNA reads TGTGCCAGCAGCGAAGGGGGTAGCGGCACAGATACGCAGTATTTT.

This chain's CDR3 is CASSINRDRDQAGNTIYF. Written as DNA, the CDR3 is TGTGCCAGTAGTATCAACCGGGACAGGGATCAGGCTGGAAACACCATATATTTT. The chain has TRBV19 and TRBJ1-3; 9 positions agree with TRBD1. Germline V gene lookup returns CDR1 LNHDA and CDR2 SQIVND (reference sequence). V gave up 3 bases and J gave up 2 bases; unmatched junction bases: 11. The CDR3 runs 18 residues. Filled out from reference TRBV19 and TRBJ1-3, the complete variable domain reads DGGITQSPKYLFRKEGQNVTLSCEQNLNHDAMYWYRQDPGQGLRLIYYSQIVNDFQKGDIAEGYSVSREKKESFPLTVTSAQKNPTAFYLCASSINRDRDQAGNTIYFGEGSWLTVV.

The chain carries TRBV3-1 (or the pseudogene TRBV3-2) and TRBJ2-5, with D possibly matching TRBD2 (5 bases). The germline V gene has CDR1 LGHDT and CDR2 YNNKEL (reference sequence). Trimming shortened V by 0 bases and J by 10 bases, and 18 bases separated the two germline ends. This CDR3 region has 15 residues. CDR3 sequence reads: CASSQDITLAGDQYF. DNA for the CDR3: TGTGCCAGCAGCCAAGATATAACCCTAGCTGGGGACCAGTACTTC.

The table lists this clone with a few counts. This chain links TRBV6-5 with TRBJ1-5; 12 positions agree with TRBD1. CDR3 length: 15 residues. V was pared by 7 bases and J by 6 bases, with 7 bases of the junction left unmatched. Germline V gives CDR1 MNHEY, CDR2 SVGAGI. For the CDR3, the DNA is TGTGCCAGCACTGCCGGGACAGGGGGCCGTCAGCCCCAGCATTTT. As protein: CASTAGTGGRQPQHF.

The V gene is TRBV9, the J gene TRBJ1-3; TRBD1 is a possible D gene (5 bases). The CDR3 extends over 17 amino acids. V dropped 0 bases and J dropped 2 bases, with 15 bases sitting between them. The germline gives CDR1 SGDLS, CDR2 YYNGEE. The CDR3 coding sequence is TGTGCCAGCAGCGTAGCTCCGGGGGTACTTACTGGAAACACCATATATTTT. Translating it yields CASSVAPGVLTGNTIYF.